In its sample, the clone carrying this T cell receptor (beta chain) was seen a few times. As yet, its antigen is unknown. This entry comes from a study of Ad26.COV2.S vaccination and SARS-CoV-2 variants. In the study overall: Participants got Ad26.COV2.S intramuscularly, once or twice 56 days apart.

Treatment in this sample: around 19 received Ad26.COV2.S at low or high dose, single or two shots; roughly five received placebo; per-sample allocation not given. Vaccine and placebo recipients were sampled on day 63 after the first injection. The vaccine delivered Wuhan-strain SARS-CoV-2 spike through an Ad26 vector. The CDR3 extends over 13 amino acids. Germline CDR1 and CDR2: SQVTM and ANQGSEA. Trimming removed 3 bases at V and 2 bases at J, with 11 bases between. Findings and limits, study-wide: Researchers cautioned that TCR breadth and depth analyses may have underestimated total T cell responses. Among vaccine recipients, spike-specific TCR breadth exceeded that of placebo recipients.

Repertoires were generated with immunoSEQ multiplex PCR, while TCRdb's copy carries only in-frame clones and drops some. In the table there are 500,000 or so clones, around 88% of which are singletons. The starting material was peripheral blood, obtained in a trial of Ad26.COV2.S vaccine versus placebo. The TCR comes from a person between 18 and 65 years old who received the Ad26.COV2.S COVID-19 vaccine or a placebo. The chain links TRBV29-1 to TRBJ2-7; D is possibly TRBD1 (6 bases). In DNA, the CDR3 is TGCAGCGTTGAGTCAGGACAGACCTACGAGCAGTACTTC. Translating it yields CSVESGQTYEQYF.